This entry lists 10 T cell receptor beta chains sequenced from one sample in a study of blood T cells in healthy people across ages. Together with a sample-barcoded 5' primer, a J-beta primer mix was included in a second PCR lasting about 6 to 11 cycles. TCRdb re-called the 5' RACE reads through MiXCR, storing one row per CDR3 protein. Among over a million distinct CDR3 sequences, around 25% were seen once, and the ten largest hold around 0.75%. The same sample was also studied in work on T cells of mothers and their children.

Sequenced input: blood. These receptors were obtained from a girl aged 2-10 years in good health.

J is TRBJ1-6 and V is TRBV9; possible D gene TRBD1, 6 bases. Germline CDR1 SGDLS, CDR2 YYNGEE. This CDR3 has 15 residues. The ends were cut back, 3 bases at V and 5 bases at J, with 12 bases in the middle. The chain's CDR3 is CASSDRDTHNSPLHF. The CDR3 DNA follows: TGTGCCAGCAGCGACCGGGACACCCATAATTCACCCCTCCACTTT.

This clonotype was seen only a few times. The rearrangement uses TRBV7-9 and TRBJ1-4; no clear D. Per the germline V gene, CDR1 is SEHNR and CDR2 is FQNEAQ (reference sequence). The CDR3 is 15 residues long. V gave up 4 bases and J gave up 0 bases, with 9 bases separating them. CDR3 protein: CASSYTPSTNEKLFF. As DNA, the CDR3 is TGTGCCAGCAGCTACACACCCTCAACTAATGAAAAACTGTTTTTT.

The genes are TRBV4-1 and TRBJ2-6; tentatively, D is TRBD1 or TRBD2 (5 bases each). Germline V gene lookup returns CDR1 MGHRA and CDR2 YSYEKL. The V and J ends lost 3 bases and 1 base respectively, with 22 bases between them. This CDR3 has 20 amino acids. The CDR3 nucleotides read TGCGCCAGCAGCCAGAGGGACGGCGTAACCCTTCCTTCTGGGGCCAACGTCCTGACTTTC. It yields the protein CASSQRDGVTLPSGANVLTF.

This clonotype was found a few times. The V and J genes are TRBV7-9 and TRBJ1-3, with 7 bases lining up with TRBD1. Germline V lookup: CDR1 SEHNR, CDR2 FQNEAQ (reference sequence). The CDR3 runs 15 residues. Trimming removed 7 bases from V and 0 bases from J; junction bases left unmatched: 6. The chain's CDR3 is CASTIGTASGNTIYF. The CDR3 nucleotides are TGTGCCAGCACCATAGGGACAGCCTCTGGAAACACCATATATTTT.

This clonotype was recorded a few times. Given a much more abundant clone one base away, this may be a read error. The rearrangement uses TRBV7-9 and TRBJ2-3; D is unclear. Trimming pared 5 bases from V and 2 bases from J, leaving 5 bases between. From germline, CDR1 is SEHNR and CDR2 FQNEAQ (reference sequence). The CDR3 length is 12 residues. CDR3 sequence: CASSDHTDTQYF. DNA of the CDR3: TGTGCCAGCAGCGACCACACAGATACGCAGTATTTT.

The table lists this clonotype with a few counts. This chain joins TRBV7-9 and TRBJ2-5, with TRBD1 matching 8 bases. J was trimmed by 1 base and V by 0 bases; bases with no gene match: 4. CDR3 length: 16 residues. CDR1 and CDR2 from the germline V gene are SEHNR and FQNEAQ (reference sequence). As DNA, the CDR3 is TGTGCCAGCAGCTTAGCGCGAACAGGGGGCCAAGAGACCCAGTACTTC. Translation gives CASSLARTGGQETQYF.

The genes are TRBV20-1 and TRBJ2-1, with 7 bases identical to TRBD1. The CDR3 spans 15 residues. V shed 0 bases, J shed 6 bases, and the junction held 8 bases outside the gene matches. Germline CDR1 reads DFQATT; CDR2 reads SNEGSKA (reference sequence). The DNA of the CDR3 is TGCAGTGCTAGAGATGGCCTCCGGACAGGCAATGAGCAGTTCTTC. Protein: CSARDGLRTGNEQFF.

The chain has TRBV4-2 and TRBJ2-2, with D possibly TRBD1 on 6 matching bases. The V end lost 0 bases, the J end lost 2 bases, and 7 bases lay between the germline ends. This CDR3 is 15 amino acids long. Germline V gene lookup returns CDR1 LGHNA and CDR2 YNFKEQ. The CDR3 bases are TGTGCCAGCAGCCAAGAACAGGGAAACACCGGGGAGCTGTTTTTT. The encoded protein is CASSQEQGNTGELFF.

The chain links TRBV20-1 to TRBJ2-7; D might be TRBD2 (6 bases). Looked up from germline, CDR1 is DFQATT and CDR2 is SNEGSKA (reference sequence). V was cut by 3 bases and J by 3 bases, with 15 bases left in between. This CDR3 spans 14 amino acids. The CDR3 here is CSARTLADLYEQYF. CDR3 bases: TGCAGTGCTAGGACCTTAGCGGACCTCTACGAGCAGTACTTC.

The gene calls are TRBV6-5 and TRBJ2-1, with D maybe TRBD2 (6 bases). With 4 bases removed from V and 5 bases from J, the gap between germline ends came to 21 bases. The CDR3 contains 17 residues. Germline assignment: CDR1 MNHEY and CDR2 SVGAGI. The CDR3 nucleotides are TGTGCCAGCAGTTTTGGACTTGTGGGGGGAACTGACAATGAGCAGTTCTTC. Translating gives CASSFGLVGGTDNEQFF.